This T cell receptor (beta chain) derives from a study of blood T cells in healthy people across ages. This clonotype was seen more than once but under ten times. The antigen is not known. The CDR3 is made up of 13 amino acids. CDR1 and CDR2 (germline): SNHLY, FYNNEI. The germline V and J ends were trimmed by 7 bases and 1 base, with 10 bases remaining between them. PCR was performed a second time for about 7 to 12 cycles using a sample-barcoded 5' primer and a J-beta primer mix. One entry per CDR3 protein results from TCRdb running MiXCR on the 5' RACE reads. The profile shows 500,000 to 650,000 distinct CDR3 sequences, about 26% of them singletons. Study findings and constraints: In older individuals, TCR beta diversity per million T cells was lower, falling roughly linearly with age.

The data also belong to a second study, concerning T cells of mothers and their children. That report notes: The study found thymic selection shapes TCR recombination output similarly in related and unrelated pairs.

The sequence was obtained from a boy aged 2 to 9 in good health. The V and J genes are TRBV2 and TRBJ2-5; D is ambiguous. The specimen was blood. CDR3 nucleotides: TGTGCCAGCATGGGTCAAATCCAAGAGACCCAGTACTTC. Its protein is CASMGQIQETQYF.